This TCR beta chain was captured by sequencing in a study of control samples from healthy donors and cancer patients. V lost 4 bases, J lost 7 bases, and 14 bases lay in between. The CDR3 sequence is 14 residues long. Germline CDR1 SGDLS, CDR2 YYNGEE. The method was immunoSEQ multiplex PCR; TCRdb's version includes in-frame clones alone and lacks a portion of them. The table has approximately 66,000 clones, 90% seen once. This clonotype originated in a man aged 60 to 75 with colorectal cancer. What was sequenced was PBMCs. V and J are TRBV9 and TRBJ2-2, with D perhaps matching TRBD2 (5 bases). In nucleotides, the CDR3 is TGTGCCAGCAGCCCCCGAAGAGGGAACGGGGAGCTGTTTTTT. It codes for CASSPRRGNGELFF.